This T cell receptor beta chain is drawn from a study of blood T cell repertoires in COVID-19. Study context: Acute-phase and convalescent COVID-19 samples originated in the United States, Italy and Spain. PBMCs, B-cell-depleted T cells, or T cells were the source of the cDNA or gDNA that made up the material.

The table lists this clone with a few counts. J lost 3 bases, V lost 7 bases, and 3 bases had no gene match. Germline CDR1 reads SQVTM; CDR2 reads ANQGSEA. The CDR3 spans 11 residues. The table came from immunoSEQ multiplex PCR; TCRdb's copy has only in-frame clones and leaves some out. The sample consists of 60,000 or so clones, under 85% of them appearing once. The receptor comes from a woman aged 45-65 years with active or convalescent COVID-19. Source material: peripheral blood. The gene calls are TRBV29-1 and TRBJ2-7; 7 bases are a match to TRBD2. The CDR3 sequence: CSAGTNYEQYF. The CDR3 DNA is TGCAGCGCCGGGACTAACTACGAGCAGTACTTC.